The entry below describes one T cell receptor beta chain. Trimming pared 4 bases from V and 1 base from J, leaving 21 bases between. This CDR3 is 17 amino acids long. Looked up from germline, CDR1 is SQVTM and CDR2 is ANQGSEA. The entry originates in a study of CD8+CD57+ T cells in acquired aplastic anemia. Previously, flow cytometry had revealed CD8+CD57+ cell expansion in the patients chosen for sequencing. It was genomic DNA that served as the template for profiling TCR beta VDJ and CDR3. Using its own MiXCR run on the reads, TCRdb lists one record per CDR3 protein. This table holds over 150,000 distinct CDR3 sequences, roughly three fifths found once.

Sequencing input: sorted CD4+, CD8+, or CD8+CD57+ T cells (not recorded which) from PBMCs. V gene TRBV29-1 combines with J gene TRBJ2-3; possibly TRBD2 for D (6 bases). This clonotype was sampled from a human donor with aplastic anemia. The CDR3 protein is CSVGGWRERSRTDTQYF. The CDR3 bases are TGCAGCGTTGGAGGGTGGCGGGAAAGAAGCCGCACAGATACGCAGTATTTT.